This TCR beta chain originates from a study of blood T cell repertoires in COVID-19. Study as a whole: Acute and convalescent COVID-19 specimens originated in the United States, Italy and Spain. T cells, B-cell-depleted T cells, or PBMCs provided the cDNA or gDNA that served as material.

In the source study's methods: Researchers report that nucleated cell counts were estimated from reference gene primer amplification. Libraries were prepared by immunoSEQ multiplex PCR; TCRdb keeps only in-frame clonotypes and omits some of them. That table gives V, J and clone size, and the DNA gave D and trimming. The sample shows around 150,000 clones, approximately 95% of them seen only once. The clonotype was recovered from an older woman with COVID-19, enrolled during active disease. Sample: peripheral blood.

The CDR3 DNA reads as TGTGCCAGCAGCGCCGTAGGGGTAGGGACTGAAGCTTTCTTT. This encodes CASSAVGVGTEAFF. The V gene is TRBV9, the J gene TRBJ1-1; D may be TRBD1 (5 bases). Germline CDR1 SGDLS, CDR2 YYNGEE. This CDR3 spans 14 amino acids. V was shortened by 3 bases and J by 5 bases, with 14 bases between the two germline ends.